This is a list of T cell receptor beta chains from one sample in a study of blood T cell repertoires in COVID-19. Here immunoSEQ multiplex PCR was the method, and the copy in TCRdb shows in-frame clones only, minus some. Of around 300,000 clones in the sample, around 90% were seen once. The specimen was peripheral blood. The receptors derive from a man in his fifties or sixties with acute or convalescent COVID-19. Each CDR3 is given with its conserved first and last residue. The D gene is left open where the match is weak. Size is omitted from some rows. Given values are once, few, many or a class for expanded clones.

TRBJ1-3 | - | TRBV7-2 | - | TGTGCCAGCAGCCTCGTCGAGATAAACACCATATATTTT | CASSLVEINTIYF
TRBJ1-2 | - | TRBV5-6 | TRBD1 | TGTGCCAGCAGCTGGGACAGAATAAGAACTACGGGTTATGGCTACACCTTC | CASSWDRIRTTGYGYTF
TRBJ1-5 | - | TRBV5-1 | TRBD1 | TGCGCCAGCAGCCCGACAGGGATCGGTCAGCCCCAGCATTTT | CASSPTGIGQPQHF
TRBJ2-1 | - | TRBV5-4 | TRBD2 | TGTGCCAGCAGCTTGAGGCTAGCGGGGAACAATGAGCAGTTCTTC | CASSLRLAGNNEQFF
TRBJ1-5 | - | TRBV7-9 | TRBD1 | TGTGCCAGCAGCGCACTAAGTACAGGGGGCGGCTATCAGCCCCAGCATTTT | CASSALSTGGGYQPQHF
TRBJ1-4 | - | TRBV2 | TRBD1 | TGTGCCAGCACCCCGGGACAGGGTGAAAAACTGTTTTTT | CASTPGQGEKLFF
TRBJ2-7 | - | TRBV7-3 | TRBD1 | TGTGCCAGCAGCCTAGGAACAGGGGCCCACGAGCAGTACTTC | CASSLGTGAHEQYF
TRBJ1-3 | - | TRBV30 | - | TGTGCCTGGAGGGCCCCATGGAACACCATATATTTT | CAWRAPWNTIYF
TRBJ1-5 | once | TRBV2 | - | TGTGCCAGCGGAGGGGCGGGCAGTTTTCAGCCCCAGCATTTT | CASGGAGSFQPQHF
TRBJ2-5 | - | TRBV29-1 | TRBD1 | TGCAGCGTTGGTATCGGGACAGGGGTCTGGTTGGGGGAGACCCAGTACTTC | CSVGIGTGVWLGETQYF
TRBJ2-1 | - | TRBV6-5 | - | TGTGCCAGCAGATCTCTGGAGAATGAGCAGTTCTTC | CASRSLENEQFF
TRBJ2-5 | - | TRBV20-1 | - | TGCAGTGCTAGTTACAGGGCCGAGACCCAGTACTTC | CSASYRAETQYF
TRBJ2-2 | - | TRBV6-1 | TRBD1 | TGTGCCAGCAGTGAGCTGAGGGACAGTTTCTTTGCCGGGGAGCTGTTTTTT | CASSELRDSFFAGELFF
TRBJ2-6 | - | TRBV5-5 | TRBD1 | TGTGCCAGCAGCTTGGAAGGGACAGGGGATGGGGCCAACGTCCTGACTTTC | CASSLEGTGDGANVLTF
TRBJ2-7 | - | TRBV2 | TRBD2 | TGTGCCAGCAGGCCTAACGGGGAGGGGGAGCAGTACTTC | CASRPNGEGEQYF
TRBJ2-5 | - | TRBV28 | TRBD2 | TGTGCCAGCAGTCCATCGGGACTAGCGGAGACCCAGTACTTC | CASSPSGLAETQYF
TRBJ2-1 | few | TRBV13 | - | TGTGCCAGCAGCTTAACGGGGAGCTACAATGAGCAGTTCTTC | CASSLTGSYNEQFF
TRBJ1-5 | once | TRBV5-6 | - | TGTGCCAGCAGCCGCCAGGGTCATCAGCCCCAGCATTTT | CASSRQGHQPQHF
TRBJ2-1 | - | TRBV7-3 | TRBD1 | TGTGCCAGCAGCTTGACAGGGGGCGCGGGGAATGAGCAGTTCTTC | CASSLTGGAGNEQFF
TRBJ2-3 | - | TRBV30 | - | TGTGCCTGGACGGGGGGCACAGATACGCAGTATTTT | CAWTGGTDTQYF
TRBJ2-2 | - | TRBV7-2 | TRBD2 | TGTGCCACAAGACTAGCGGGGTCGGGTAGCGGGGAGCTGTTTTTT | CATRLAGSGSGELFF
TRBJ1-2 | once | TRBV6-5 | TRBD1 | TGTGCCAGCAGATTGGACAGGGATAACTATGGCTACACCTTC | CASRLDRDNYGYTF
TRBJ2-3 | - | TRBV11-2 | - | TGTGCCAGCAGCTTAGCTGGCACAGATACGCAGTATTTT | CASSLAGTDTQYF